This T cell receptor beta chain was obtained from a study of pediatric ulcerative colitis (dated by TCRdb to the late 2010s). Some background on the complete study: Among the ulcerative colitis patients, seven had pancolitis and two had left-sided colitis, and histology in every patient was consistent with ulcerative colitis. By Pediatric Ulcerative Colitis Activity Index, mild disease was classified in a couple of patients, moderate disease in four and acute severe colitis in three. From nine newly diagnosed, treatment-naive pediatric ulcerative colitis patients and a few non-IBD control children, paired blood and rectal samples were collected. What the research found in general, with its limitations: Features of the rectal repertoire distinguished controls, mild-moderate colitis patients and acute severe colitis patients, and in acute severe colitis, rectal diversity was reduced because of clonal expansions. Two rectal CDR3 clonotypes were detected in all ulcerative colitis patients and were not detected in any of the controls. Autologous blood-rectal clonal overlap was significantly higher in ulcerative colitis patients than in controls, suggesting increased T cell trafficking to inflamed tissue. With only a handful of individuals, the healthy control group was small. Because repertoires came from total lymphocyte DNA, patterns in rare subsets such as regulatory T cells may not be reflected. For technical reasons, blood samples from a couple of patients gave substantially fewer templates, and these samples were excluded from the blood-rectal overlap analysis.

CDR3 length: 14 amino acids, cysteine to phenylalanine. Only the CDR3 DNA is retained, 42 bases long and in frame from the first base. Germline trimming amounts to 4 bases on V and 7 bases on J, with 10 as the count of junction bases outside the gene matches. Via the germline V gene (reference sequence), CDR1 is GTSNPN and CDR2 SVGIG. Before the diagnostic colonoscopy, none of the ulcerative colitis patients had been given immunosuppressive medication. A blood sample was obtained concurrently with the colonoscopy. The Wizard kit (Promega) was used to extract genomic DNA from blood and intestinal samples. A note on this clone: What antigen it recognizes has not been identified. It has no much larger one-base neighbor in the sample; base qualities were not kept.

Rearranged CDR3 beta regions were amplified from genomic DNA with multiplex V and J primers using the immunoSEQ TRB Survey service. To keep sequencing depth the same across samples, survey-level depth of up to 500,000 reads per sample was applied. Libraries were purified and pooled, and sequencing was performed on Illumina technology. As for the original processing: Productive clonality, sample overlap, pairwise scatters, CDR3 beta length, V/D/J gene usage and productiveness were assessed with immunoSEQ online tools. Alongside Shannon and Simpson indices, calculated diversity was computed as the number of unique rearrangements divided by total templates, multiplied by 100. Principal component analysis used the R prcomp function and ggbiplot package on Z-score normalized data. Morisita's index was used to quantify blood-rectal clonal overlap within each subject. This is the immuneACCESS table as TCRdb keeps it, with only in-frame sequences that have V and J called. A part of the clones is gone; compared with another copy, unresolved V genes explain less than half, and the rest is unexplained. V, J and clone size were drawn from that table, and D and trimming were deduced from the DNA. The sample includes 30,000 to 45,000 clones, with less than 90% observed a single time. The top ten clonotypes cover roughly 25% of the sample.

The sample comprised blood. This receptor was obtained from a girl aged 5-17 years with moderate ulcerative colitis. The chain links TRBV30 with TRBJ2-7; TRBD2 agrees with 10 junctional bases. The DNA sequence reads TGTGCCTGGACCTCTCTAGCGGGAGCGGGGGAGCAGTACTTC. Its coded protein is CAWTSLAGAGEQYF.